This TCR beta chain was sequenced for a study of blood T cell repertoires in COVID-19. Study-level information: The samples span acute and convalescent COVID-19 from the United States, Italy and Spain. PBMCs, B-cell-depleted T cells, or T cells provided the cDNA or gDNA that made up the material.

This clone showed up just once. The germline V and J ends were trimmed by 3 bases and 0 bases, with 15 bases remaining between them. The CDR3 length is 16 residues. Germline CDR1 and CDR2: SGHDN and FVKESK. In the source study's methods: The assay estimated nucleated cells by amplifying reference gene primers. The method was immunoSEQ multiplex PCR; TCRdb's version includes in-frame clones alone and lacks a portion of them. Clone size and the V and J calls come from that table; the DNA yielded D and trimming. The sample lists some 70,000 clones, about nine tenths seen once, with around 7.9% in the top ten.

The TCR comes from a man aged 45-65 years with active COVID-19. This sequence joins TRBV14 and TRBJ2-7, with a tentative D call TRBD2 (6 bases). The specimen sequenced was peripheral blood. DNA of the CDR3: TGTGCCAGCAGCCAGCGGTTGGAGGGGAGCTCCTACGAGCAGTACTTC. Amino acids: CASSQRLEGSSYEQYF.